This T cell receptor (beta chain) was observed in a study of blood T cells in healthy people across ages. For the second PCR, which ran for about 6 to 11 cycles, a sample-barcoded 5' primer and a J-beta primer mix were used. The template-switch adaptor, which had 12 random nucleotides, put a tag on each cDNA molecule. TCRdb re-called the 5' RACE reads with MiXCR, one entry per CDR3 protein. The sample carries around 1,900,000 distinct CDR3 sequences, around 40% recorded once. PBMCs, at least 6 million per sample, were isolated. V was clipped by 2 bases and J by 5 bases, with 10 bases between them. The CDR3 totals 13 residues. CDR1 is SGHAT, CDR2 FQNNGV, per germline.

This rearrangement joins TRBV11-2 to TRBJ2-7; D is ambiguous. The material sequenced was blood. This TCR came from a human donor in good health. CDR3 region: CASSLSPWDEQYF. In DNA, the CDR3 is TGTGCCAGCAGCTTATCCCCGTGGGACGAGCAGTACTTC.